Described below is a single T cell receptor beta chain sequence and its context. This specimen comes from a study of shared clonotypes between healthy human individuals. Into CD45RA+ naive and CD45RA-negative memory subsets, the CD4+ cells were split. The protocol was immunoSEQ multiplex PCR, while the TCRdb copy is restricted to in-frame clones and leaves out a portion. The table records 2 million to 2.5 million clones, around 95% of them present only once. V trimming: 4 bases; J trimming: 5 bases; junction bases outside the gene matches: 9. The germline gives CDR1 SGHVS, CDR2 FQNEAQ. This CDR3 contains 15 residues.

Sequencing input: naive CD4+ T cells sorted from blood. Documented subset: CD45RA+ positively selected. The sequence was collected from a man aged 18 to 29 in good health. V and J are TRBV7-8 and TRBJ2-7, with 9 positions matching TRBD1. CDR3 in amino acids: CASSSLWDRDHEQYF. DNA of the CDR3: TGTGCCAGCAGCTCACTTTGGGACAGGGACCACGAGCAGTACTTC.